This T cell receptor beta chain was found in a study of blood T cells in healthy people across ages. Whole-study results and caveats: TCR beta diversity was tightly associated with the proportion of naive T cells.

Remarks on this clonotype: No antigen is known for it.

A second roughly 6 to 11 cycle PCR used barcoded and J-beta primers. TCRdb reprocessed the 5' RACE reads with MiXCR, giving one entry per CDR3 protein. The sample shows hundreds of thousands of distinct CDR3 sequences, just over 55% of them seen only once. The CDR3 has 16 residues. Trimming took 2 bases from V and 3 from J; bases not matched to a gene: 9. Germline CDR1 is LGHDT and CDR2 is YNNKEL (reference sequence). Sequenced material: blood. The chain employs TRBV3-1 and TRBJ2-7, with 8 bases lining up with TRBD2. This receptor was identified in a man aged 40-55 years in good health. CDR3 nucleotides: TGTGCCAGCAGCCAAAAAGTAGTACTAGCGGACTACGAGCAGTACTTC. It specifies CASSQKVVLADYEQYF.